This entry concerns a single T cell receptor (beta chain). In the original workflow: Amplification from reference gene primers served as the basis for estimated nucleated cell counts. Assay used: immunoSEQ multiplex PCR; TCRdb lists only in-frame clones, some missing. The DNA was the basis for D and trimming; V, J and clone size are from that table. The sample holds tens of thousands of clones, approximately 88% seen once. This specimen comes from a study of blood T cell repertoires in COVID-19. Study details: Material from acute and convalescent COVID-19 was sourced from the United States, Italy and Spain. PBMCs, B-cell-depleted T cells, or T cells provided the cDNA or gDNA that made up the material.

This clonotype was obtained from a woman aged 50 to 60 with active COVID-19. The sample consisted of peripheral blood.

CDR3 DNA sequence: TGTGCCAGCAGCTCCGTGACAGGGGGGGAACCAGAGACCCAGTACTTC. Translating it yields CASSSVTGGEPETQYF. The rearrangement joins TRBV7-3 to TRBJ2-5; 9 bases fit TRBD1. The germline V gene has CDR1 SGHTA and CDR2 FQGTGA. With V trimmed by 4 bases and J by 4 bases, 10 bases remained unmatched. The CDR3 contains 16 residues.